This T cell receptor beta chain emerged from a study of vaccination and CD4 T cells after COVID-19. Study-level background: Six male and four female convalescents took part, two of them Hispanic. Two doses of either BNT162b2 or mRNA-1273 vaccine went to participants. General observations from the study: The cohort comprised relatively few convalescent patients, and no early post-infection timepoints were analyzed.

Turning to this clonotype: Antigen specificity is unknown.

Noted treatment: roughly 10-day PBMC culture with coronavirus spike peptide pools or control peptides (ViraFEST assay). Researchers used the Oncomine TCR Beta short-read assay to sequence DNA from cultured CD4+ T cells. One entry per CDR3 protein results from TCRdb running MiXCR on the PCR reads. Among 8,000 to 10,000 distinct CDR3 sequences listed, around 50% were seen once. This receptor was identified in a human donor who had recovered from COVID-19. The source material was CD4+ T cells from blood, cultured in vitro.

The CDR3 DNA is TGTGCCAGCAGCTCCTATAAGACTAGTTCCTACGAGCAGTACTTC. Protein product: CASSSYKTSSYEQYF. The chain carries TRBV11-2 and TRBJ2-7; TRBD2 might be the D (6 bases). Deletions cut 4 bases from V and 1 base from J, with 14 bases between. The CDR3 is 15 residues long. Germline CDR1 SGHAT, CDR2 FQNNGV.